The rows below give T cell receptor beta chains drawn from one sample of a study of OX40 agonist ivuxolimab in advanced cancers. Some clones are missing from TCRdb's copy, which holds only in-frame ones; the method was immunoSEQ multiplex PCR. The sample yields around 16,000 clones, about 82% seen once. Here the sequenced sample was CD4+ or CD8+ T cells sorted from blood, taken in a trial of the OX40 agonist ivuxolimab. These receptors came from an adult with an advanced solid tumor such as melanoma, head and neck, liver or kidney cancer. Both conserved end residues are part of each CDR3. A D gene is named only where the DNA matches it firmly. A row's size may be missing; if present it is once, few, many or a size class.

CDR3aa: CATRGQGIELSTSTDTQYF
CDR3nt: TGCGCCACCCGCGGACAGGGAATAGAACTTTCCACGAGCACAGATACGCAGTATTTT
d_gene: TRBD1
abundance: NA
v_gene: TRBV5-1
j_gene: TRBJ2-3

CDR3aa: CASSEPGDKNEQFF
CDR3nt: TGCGCCAGCAGCGAGCCGGGGGACAAGAATGAGCAGTTCTTC
d_gene: NA
abundance: NA
v_gene: TRBV5-1
j_gene: TRBJ2-1

CDR3aa: CASSQGTANTEAFF
CDR3nt: TGCGCCAGCAGCCAGGGGACAGCCAACACTGAAGCTTTCTTT
d_gene: TRBD1
abundance: NA
v_gene: TRBV5-1
j_gene: TRBJ1-1

CDR3aa: CASEGAGAENTGELFF
CDR3nt: TGTGCCTCTGAGGGGGCGGGAGCCGAGAACACCGGGGAGCTGTTTTTT
d_gene: NA
abundance: NA
v_gene: TRBV30
j_gene: TRBJ2-2

CDR3aa: CASRGSGRDGYTF
CDR3nt: TGTGCCAGCAGGGGTTCAGGCCGTGATGGCTACACCTTC
d_gene: NA
abundance: NA
v_gene: TRBV6-1
j_gene: TRBJ1-2

CDR3aa: CASSQRGLAVATDTQYF
CDR3nt: TGTGCCAGCAGCCAACGTGGACTAGCGGTTGCCACAGATACGCAGTATTTT
d_gene: TRBD2
abundance: NA
v_gene: TRBV4-2
j_gene: TRBJ2-3

CDR3aa: CASSWTNALHEQFF
CDR3nt: TGTGCCAGCAGCTGGACAAATGCCCTGCATGAGCAGTTCTTC
d_gene: NA
abundance: few
v_gene: TRBV7-9
j_gene: TRBJ2-1

CDR3aa: CASSRNDFF
CDR3nt: TGTGCCAGCAGCCGCAACGATTTCTTT
d_gene: NA
abundance: NA
v_gene: TRBV7-9
j_gene: TRBJ1-1

CDR3aa: CAISVGGRRVNEQFF
CDR3nt: TGTGCCATCAGTGTCGGGGGACGTCGGGTCAATGAGCAGTTCTTC
d_gene: NA
abundance: NA
v_gene: TRBV10-3
j_gene: TRBJ2-1

CDR3aa: CASSPAAVLAEITDTQYF
CDR3nt: TGTGCCAGCAGCCCCGCAGCTGTCCTAGCGGAGATCACAGATACGCAGTATTTT
d_gene: TRBD2
abundance: NA
v_gene: TRBV5-4
j_gene: TRBJ2-3

CDR3aa: CASSLPSGSTDTQYF
CDR3nt: TGTGCCAGCAGCTTACCTAGCGGGTCGACAGATACGCAGTATTTT
d_gene: TRBD2
abundance: few
v_gene: TRBV7-2
j_gene: TRBJ2-3

CDR3aa: CASSQEAVTNYGYTF
CDR3nt: TGTGCCAGCAGCCAGGAAGCAGTTACGAACTATGGCTACACCTTC
d_gene: NA
abundance: NA
v_gene: TRBV14
j_gene: TRBJ1-2

CDR3aa: CASSLSFGPGASPYNEQFF
CDR3nt: TGTGCCAGCAGCTTGTCATTCGGCCCGGGGGCTAGCCCCTACAATGAGCAGTTCTTC
d_gene: NA
abundance: NA
v_gene: TRBV5-5
j_gene: TRBJ2-1

CDR3aa: CASSQAGLGSYNEQFF
CDR3nt: TGCGCCAGCAGCCAGGCGGGCCTCGGCTCCTACAATGAGCAGTTCTTC
d_gene: NA
abundance: NA
v_gene: TRBV5-1
j_gene: TRBJ2-1

CDR3aa: CASSPPQGGGTEAFF
CDR3nt: TGTGCCAGCAGTCCCCCCCAGGGAGGGGGAACTGAAGCTTTCTTT
d_gene: NA
abundance: NA
v_gene: TRBV6-5
j_gene: TRBJ1-1

CDR3aa: CASSRGQETSYEQYF
CDR3nt: TGCGCCAGCAGCAGGGGACAGGAGACCTCCTACGAGCAGTACTTC
d_gene: TRBD1
abundance: NA
v_gene: TRBV5-1
j_gene: TRBJ2-7

CDR3aa: CAWMHGGTGSYGYTF
CDR3nt: TGTGCCTGGATGCATGGGGGGACAGGGAGCTATGGCTACACCTTC
d_gene: TRBD1
abundance: NA
v_gene: TRBV30
j_gene: TRBJ1-2

CDR3aa: CASSRTGINYGYTF
CDR3nt: TGTGCCAGCTCTAGGACAGGGATCAACTATGGCTACACCTTC
d_gene: TRBD1
abundance: once
v_gene: TRBV11-2
j_gene: TRBJ1-2

CDR3aa: CASTSEAGASPLHF
CDR3nt: TGTGCCAGCACTTCCGAGGCAGGGGCCTCACCCCTCCACTTT
d_gene: NA
abundance: NA
v_gene: TRBV2
j_gene: TRBJ1-6

CDR3aa: CASSEGLTGGSQPQHF
CDR3nt: TGTGCCAGCAGTGAGGGTTTGACAGGGGGCAGTCAGCCCCAGCATTTT
d_gene: TRBD1
abundance: NA
v_gene: TRBV2
j_gene: TRBJ1-5

CDR3aa: CASSDSTGLSQPQHF
CDR3nt: TGTGCCAGCAGCGATTCTACAGGGCTCAGTCAGCCCCAGCATTTT
d_gene: NA
abundance: NA
v_gene: TRBV2
j_gene: TRBJ1-5

CDR3aa: CASSLDREAPEAFF
CDR3nt: TGTGCCAGCAGCTTGGACAGGGAGGCGCCAGAAGCTTTCTTT
d_gene: TRBD1
abundance: NA
v_gene: TRBV11-3
j_gene: TRBJ1-1

CDR3aa: CASSHKVGGQGGRKETQYF
CDR3nt: TGTGCCAGCAGCCACAAGGTGGGGGGACAGGGAGGTCGGAAAGAGACCCAGTACTTC
d_gene: TRBD1
abundance: NA
v_gene: TRBV7-2
j_gene: TRBJ2-5

CDR3aa: CASSDSGGWEQYF
CDR3nt: TGTGCCAGCAGTGATTCCGGAGGCTGGGAGCAGTACTTC
d_gene: NA
abundance: once
v_gene: TRBV2
j_gene: TRBJ2-7

CDR3aa: CASSLEMAGFQETQYF
CDR3nt: TGTGCCAGCAGCTTAGAGATGGCCGGTTTCCAAGAGACCCAGTACTTC
d_gene: NA
abundance: once
v_gene: TRBV7-2
j_gene: TRBJ2-5

CDR3aa: CASSFDVGSEEQFF
CDR3nt: TGTGCCAGCAGTTTCGACGTCGGTAGCGAGGAGCAGTTCTTC
d_gene: NA
abundance: NA
v_gene: TRBV27
j_gene: TRBJ2-1

CDR3aa: CASRNRVTDTQYF
CDR3nt: TGTGCCAGTAGGAATCGGGTCACAGATACGCAGTATTTT
d_gene: NA
abundance: once
v_gene: TRBV19
j_gene: TRBJ2-3

CDR3aa: CASSQRGTGRDKNIQYF
CDR3nt: TGCGCCAGCAGTCAACGGGGAACAGGGCGGGACAAAAACATTCAGTACTTC
d_gene: NA
abundance: NA
v_gene: TRBV23-1
j_gene: TRBJ2-4

CDR3aa: CASSLRLAGGKKETQYF
CDR3nt: TGTGCCAGCAGCTTGCGTCTAGCGGGGGGGAAGAAAGAGACCCAGTACTTC
d_gene: TRBD2
abundance: NA
v_gene: TRBV7-8
j_gene: TRBJ2-5

CDR3aa: CASSPVTETQYF
CDR3nt: TGTGCCAGCAGCCCAGTCACAGAGACCCAGTACTTC
d_gene: NA
abundance: NA
v_gene: TRBV7-2
j_gene: TRBJ2-5

CDR3aa: CASSLGRSSEGYNEQFF
CDR3nt: TGTGCCAGCAGCTTAGGACGGTCGTCAGAGGGCTACAATGAGCAGTTCTTC
d_gene: NA
abundance: NA
v_gene: TRBV7-2
j_gene: TRBJ2-1

CDR3aa: CASSLNRISGYTF
CDR3nt: TGTGCCAGCAGTCTAAACAGGATCTCGGGCTACACCTTC
d_gene: NA
abundance: NA
v_gene: TRBV27
j_gene: TRBJ1-2

CDR3aa: CASSLELENQPQHF
CDR3nt: TGTGCCAGCAGCTTAGAACTCGAGAATCAGCCCCAGCATTTT
d_gene: NA
abundance: NA
v_gene: TRBV7-9
j_gene: TRBJ1-5

CDR3aa: CASSLDGASSYNEQFF
CDR3nt: TGTGCCAGCAGCTTAGACGGAGCGAGCTCCTACAATGAGCAGTTCTTC
d_gene: NA
abundance: NA
v_gene: TRBV7-2
j_gene: TRBJ2-1

CDR3aa: CASTQQGGEKINTEAFF
CDR3nt: TGTGCCAGCACCCAGCAAGGGGGGGAGAAAATAAACACTGAAGCTTTCTTT
d_gene: NA
abundance: NA
v_gene: TRBV25-1
j_gene: TRBJ1-1

CDR3aa: CAWNDNSDGYTF
CDR3nt: TGTGCCTGGAACGACAACTCAGATGGCTACACCTTC
d_gene: NA
abundance: NA
v_gene: TRBV30
j_gene: TRBJ1-2

CDR3aa: CASSPPSSLYEQYF
CDR3nt: TGTGCCAGCTCCCCCCCTAGTAGTCTCTACGAGCAGTACTTC
d_gene: NA
abundance: NA
v_gene: TRBV18
j_gene: TRBJ2-7

CDR3aa: CASSYVDRTYNEQFF
CDR3nt: TGTGCCAGCAGCTATGTGGACAGGACCTACAATGAGCAGTTCTTC
d_gene: TRBD1
abundance: NA
v_gene: TRBV5-4
j_gene: TRBJ2-1

CDR3aa: CASSRFDTEAFF
CDR3nt: TGTGCCAGTAGTAGGTTCGACACTGAAGCTTTCTTT
d_gene: NA
abundance: NA
v_gene: TRBV19
j_gene: TRBJ1-1

CDR3aa: CASSGKGGDTEAFF
CDR3nt: TGTGCCAGCAGCGGCAAGGGAGGGGACACTGAAGCTTTCTTT
d_gene: NA
abundance: NA
v_gene: TRBV6-1
j_gene: TRBJ1-1

CDR3aa: CATRGGAGNTEAFF
CDR3nt: TGTGCCACCCGGGGGGGGGCCGGTAACACTGAAGCTTTCTTT
d_gene: NA
abundance: NA
v_gene: TRBV6-1
j_gene: TRBJ1-1

CDR3aa: CSGDDRGLKYF
CDR3nt: TGCAGCGGGGATGACAGGGGCCTCAAGTATTTT
d_gene: TRBD1
abundance: once
v_gene: TRBV29-1
j_gene: TRBJ2-3

CDR3aa: CASSLSGSETQYF
CDR3nt: TGTGCCAGCAGCTTATCAGGGTCAGAGACCCAGTACTTC
d_gene: NA
abundance: NA
v_gene: TRBV7-7
j_gene: TRBJ2-5

CDR3aa: CASSLTGIAYEQYF
CDR3nt: TGCGCCAGCAGCTTGACAGGTATTGCCTACGAGCAGTACTTC
d_gene: NA
abundance: NA
v_gene: TRBV5-1
j_gene: TRBJ2-7

CDR3aa: CASRDPQEQYF
CDR3nt: TGCGCCAGCAGGGATCCGCAAGAGCAGTACTTC
d_gene: NA
abundance: NA
v_gene: TRBV10-1
j_gene: TRBJ2-7

CDR3aa: CASSFGLAVGYEQYF
CDR3nt: TGCGCCAGCAGCTTTGGACTAGCGGTAGGCTACGAGCAGTACTTC
d_gene: TRBD2
abundance: NA
v_gene: TRBV5-1
j_gene: TRBJ2-7

CDR3aa: CAWRGFTGLSIF
CDR3nt: TGTGCCTGGAGGGGCTTTACAGGTTTATCCATCTTT
d_gene: NA
abundance: few
v_gene: TRBV30
j_gene: TRBJ1-1

CDR3aa: CASSSALQETQYF
CDR3nt: TGTGCCAGCAGCTCGGCCCTCCAAGAGACCCAGTACTTC
d_gene: NA
abundance: NA
v_gene: TRBV5-4
j_gene: TRBJ2-5

CDR3aa: CASNRQGWGQPQHF
CDR3nt: TGTGCCAGTAACCGACAGGGCTGGGGTCAGCCCCAGCATTTT
d_gene: TRBD1
abundance: NA
v_gene: TRBV19
j_gene: TRBJ1-5